Each of the 9 T cell receptor beta chains below was sequenced from the same sample in a study of human thymus T cells. Resections that were taken during corrective heart surgery supplied the thymus tissue. Using immunoSEQ multiplex PCR, the repertoire was profiled, and TCRdb retains in-frame clones only, with some absent. The repertoire holds more than 70,000 clones, with 90% to 98% as singletons. The sample comprised thymus tissue. The receptors here all came from a boy in the first two years of life with a congenital heart defect but otherwise immunologically healthy.

V gene TRBV6-5 combines with J gene TRBJ1-1; no clear D gene. Germline V gene lookup returns CDR1 MNHEY and CDR2 SVGAGI. The CDR3 loop spans 16 amino acids. V was shortened by 0 bases and J by 4 bases, with 15 bases between the two germline ends. CDR3 residues: CASSYSGARGCTEAFF. The CDR3, as DNA: TGTGCCAGCAGTTACTCCGGAGCGCGGGGTTGCACTGAAGCTTTCTTT.

V and J are TRBV19 and TRBJ2-7; TRBD1 agrees at 9 bases. This CDR3 spans 16 amino acids. V was pared by 4 bases and J by 1 base, with 8 bases of the junction left unmatched. Germline V gene lookup returns CDR1 LNHDA and CDR2 SQIVND (reference sequence). The CDR3 region is CASSTRGQGGSYEQYF. For the CDR3, the DNA is TGTGCCAGTAGTACCCGGGGACAGGGCGGTTCCTACGAGCAGTACTTC.

V usage is TRBV2 and J usage is TRBJ2-1; no firm D call. V was shortened by 4 bases and J by 0 bases, with 13 bases between the two germline ends. CDR1 and CDR2 (germline): SNHLY, FYNNEI. This CDR3 has 16 residues. The CDR3 DNA sequence: TGTGCCAGCAGTGGCCGAAGCGCAAGCTCCTACAATGAGCAGTTCTTC. Translating it yields CASSGRSASSYNEQFF.

V gene TRBV10-3 combines with J gene TRBJ2-1; 9 bases line up with TRBD1. Germline loops: CDR1 ENHRY, CDR2 SYGVKD. This CDR3 has 14 residues. J was trimmed by 4 bases and V by 4 bases; bases with no gene match: 2. CDR3 in DNA: TGTGCCATCAGTGGGGACAGGGAGTACAATGAGCAGTTCTTC. It specifies CAISGDREYNEQFF.

The V call is TRBV7-3, the J call TRBJ1-4, with TRBD1 as a possible D gene (5 bases). CDR1 and CDR2 from the germline V gene are SGHTA and FQGTGA. The V end was cut by 5 bases, the J end by 6 bases, with 16 bases between. The CDR3 covers 15 residues. DNA for the CDR3: TGTGCCAGCAGCCTGCAGGGCGTAGAAGATGAAAAACTGTTTTTT. Amino acid sequence: CASSLQGVEDEKLFF.

This chain connects TRBV7-2 to TRBJ2-3, with D possibly being TRBD1 or TRBD2 (5 bases each). The V gene lost 5 bases and the J gene lost 4 bases, with 16 bases spanning the gap. Germline V gene lookup returns CDR1 SGHTA and CDR2 FQGNSA. The CDR3 runs 15 residues. The CDR3 is CASSPHPLGADTQYF. The CDR3 DNA sequence: TGTGCCAGCAGCCCGCATCCTCTGGGGGCAGATACGCAGTATTTT.

The rearrangement links TRBV28 to TRBJ1-3; TRBD1 matches at 8 bases. This CDR3 spans 14 amino acids. With V trimmed by 6 bases and J by 5 bases, 6 bases remained unmatched. Germline V gene data show CDR1 as MDHEN and CDR2 as SYDVKM. The chain's CDR3 is CASRSRGHRNTIYF. The CDR3 coding sequence is TGTGCCAGCAGGAGCAGGGGGCATAGAAACACCATATATTTT.

V and J are TRBV5-1 and TRBJ2-3, with 9 bases identical to TRBD2. Trimming removed 4 bases from V and 2 bases from J; junction bases left unmatched: 8. Germline CDR1 SGHRS, CDR2 YFSETQ. The CDR3 is 16 residues long. DNA of the CDR3: TGCGCCAGCAGCCTCATAAAGCGGGGGGTCACAGATACGCAGTATTTT. It specifies CASSLIKRGVTDTQYF.

The gene calls are TRBV6-5 and TRBJ1-4; D perhaps matches TRBD1 (5 bases). CDR1 and CDR2 (germline): MNHEY, SVGAGI. The CDR3 is 15 residues long. The V and J ends lost 5 bases and 5 bases respectively, with 15 bases between them. The CDR3 sequence: CASSRQKARNEKLFF. For the CDR3, the DNA is TGTGCCAGCAGTCGACAGAAAGCTAGAAATGAAAAACTGTTTTTT.